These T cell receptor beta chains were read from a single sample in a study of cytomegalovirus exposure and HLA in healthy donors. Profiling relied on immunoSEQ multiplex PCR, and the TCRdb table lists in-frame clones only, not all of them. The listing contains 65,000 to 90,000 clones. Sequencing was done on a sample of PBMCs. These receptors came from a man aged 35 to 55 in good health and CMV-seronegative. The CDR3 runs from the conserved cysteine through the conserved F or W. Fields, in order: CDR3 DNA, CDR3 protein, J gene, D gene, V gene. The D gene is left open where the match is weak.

CDR3nt: TGTGCCAGCTGTTCAGGGGTAAGGGATGAGCAGTTCTTC
CDR3aa: CASCSGVRDEQFF
j_gene: TRBJ2-1
d_gene: NA
v_gene: TRBV18

CDR3nt: TGCGCCAGCAGCCGCGGACAGGGTAGCAATCAGCCCCAGCATTTT
CDR3aa: CASSRGQGSNQPQHF
j_gene: TRBJ1-5
d_gene: TRBD1
v_gene: TRBV4-1

CDR3nt: TGTGCCTGGAGTTGGGAGGGCTTCCACGAGCAGTACTTC
CDR3aa: CAWSWEGFHEQYF
j_gene: TRBJ2-7
d_gene: TRBD2
v_gene: TRBV30

CDR3nt: TGTGCCAGCAGCTCGAGCGGGGGGGTCATCGCAGATACGCAGTATTTT
CDR3aa: CASSSSGGVIADTQYF
j_gene: TRBJ2-3
d_gene: TRBD2
v_gene: TRBV13

CDR3nt: TGTGCCAGCAGAGCCGGGACAGGGGCGGTCAATGAGCAGTTCTTC
CDR3aa: CASRAGTGAVNEQFF
j_gene: TRBJ2-1
d_gene: TRBD1
v_gene: TRBV6-5

CDR3nt: TGTGCCAGCAGCCCTCGCGCAGGGGTCCTACAAGAGACCCAGTACTTC
CDR3aa: CASSPRAGVLQETQYF
j_gene: TRBJ2-5
d_gene: NA
v_gene: TRBV14

CDR3nt: TGTGCCTGGAGCGTGGACAGGGGCTCCTACGAGCAGTACTTC
CDR3aa: CAWSVDRGSYEQYF
j_gene: TRBJ2-7
d_gene: TRBD1
v_gene: TRBV30

CDR3nt: TGTGCCAGCAGCACGGACCTGGACAGGGACTATGGCTACACCTTC
CDR3aa: CASSTDLDRDYGYTF
j_gene: TRBJ1-2
d_gene: TRBD1
v_gene: TRBV5-4

CDR3nt: TGTGCCAGCAGCGCGGGGATCCTAAGCGGTGAGCAGTTCTTC
CDR3aa: CASSAGILSGEQFF
j_gene: TRBJ2-1
d_gene: NA
v_gene: TRBV7-9

CDR3nt: TGTGCCAGCAGCTCCGGACTAGCGGGGATAACAGGTGAGCAGTTCTTC
CDR3aa: CASSSGLAGITGEQFF
j_gene: TRBJ2-1
d_gene: TRBD2
v_gene: TRBV11-1

CDR3nt: TGTGCCAGCACCACCGGGGGGGGACAGCCCCAGCATTTT
CDR3aa: CASTTGGGQPQHF
j_gene: TRBJ1-5
d_gene: NA
v_gene: TRBV27

CDR3nt: TGTGCCAGCAGTGACAGGGGGAACACCGGGGAGCTGTTTTTT
CDR3aa: CASSDRGNTGELFF
j_gene: TRBJ2-2
d_gene: NA
v_gene: TRBV2

CDR3nt: TGTGCCAGCAATCAGGAGAACACTGAAGCTTTCTTT
CDR3aa: CASNQENTEAFF
j_gene: TRBJ1-1
d_gene: NA
v_gene: TRBV5-4

CDR3nt: TGCGCCAGCAGCTTCGGCGACAGGGGCAACACTGAAGCTTTCTTT
CDR3aa: CASSFGDRGNTEAFF
j_gene: TRBJ1-1
d_gene: TRBD1
v_gene: TRBV5-1

CDR3nt: TGTGCCAGCAGCGCAGAGAACACCGGGGAGCTGTTTTTT
CDR3aa: CASSAENTGELFF
j_gene: TRBJ2-2
d_gene: NA
v_gene: TRBV7-2

CDR3nt: TGTGCCAGCAGCGGGGACAGCTTTCAGCCCCAGCATTTT
CDR3aa: CASSGDSFQPQHF
j_gene: TRBJ1-5
d_gene: TRBD1
v_gene: TRBV5-5

CDR3nt: TGTGCCAGCAGTAAACCCGGGACAGGGGACGGCTATGGCTACACCTTC
CDR3aa: CASSKPGTGDGYGYTF
j_gene: TRBJ1-2
d_gene: TRBD1
v_gene: TRBV5-6

CDR3nt: TGTGCCTGGAGCGGGGGGGCCTACAATGAGCAGTTCTTC
CDR3aa: CAWSGGAYNEQFF
j_gene: TRBJ2-1
d_gene: TRBD2
v_gene: TRBV30

CDR3nt: TGCGCCAGCAGCTTGGGTGGGAGCGCTAATTCACCCCTCCACTTT
CDR3aa: CASSLGGSANSPLHF
j_gene: TRBJ1-6
d_gene: NA
v_gene: TRBV5-1

CDR3nt: TGTGCCAGCAGGGGACAGCGAGATCAGCCCCAGCATTTT
CDR3aa: CASRGQRDQPQHF
j_gene: TRBJ1-5
d_gene: TRBD1
v_gene: TRBV6-1

CDR3nt: TGCGCCAGCAGCTTGGGTCGGGAGTACAACACCCAAAGCACAGATACGCAGTATTTT
CDR3aa: CASSLGREYNTQSTDTQYF
j_gene: TRBJ2-3
d_gene: NA
v_gene: TRBV5-1

CDR3nt: TGTGCCAGCAGTTTACCGGGACAGGGTTGGACTGAAGCTTTCTTT
CDR3aa: CASSLPGQGWTEAFF
j_gene: TRBJ1-1
d_gene: TRBD1
v_gene: TRBV6-5

CDR3nt: TGTGCCTGGAGGGACACTTACCGGGCTAATAATGAAAAACTGTTTTTT
CDR3aa: CAWRDTYRANNEKLFF
j_gene: TRBJ1-4
d_gene: NA
v_gene: TRBV30

CDR3nt: TGTGCCAGCAGGTCCGGGACAGGGTCTTCACCCCTCCACTTT
CDR3aa: CASRSGTGSSPLHF
j_gene: TRBJ1-6
d_gene: TRBD1
v_gene: TRBV6-5

CDR3nt: TGTGCCAGTAGTATAAGTAGTACAGGGCGGTACGAGCAGTACTTC
CDR3aa: CASSISSTGRYEQYF
j_gene: TRBJ2-7
d_gene: NA
v_gene: TRBV19

CDR3nt: TGCGCCAGCAGCCAAAGGGGCAGCTCCTACAATGAGCAGTTCTTC
CDR3aa: CASSQRGSSYNEQFF
j_gene: TRBJ2-1
d_gene: NA
v_gene: TRBV4-1

CDR3nt: TGCGCCAGCAGCGGCGCCGACAGGGCTAATGAGCAGTTCTTC
CDR3aa: CASSGADRANEQFF
j_gene: TRBJ2-1
d_gene: TRBD1
v_gene: TRBV5-1

CDR3nt: TGTGCCAGCAGCCCTGGGGGCAGGGAAAACTATGGCTACACCTTC
CDR3aa: CASSPGGRENYGYTF
j_gene: TRBJ1-2
d_gene: NA
v_gene: TRBV7-9